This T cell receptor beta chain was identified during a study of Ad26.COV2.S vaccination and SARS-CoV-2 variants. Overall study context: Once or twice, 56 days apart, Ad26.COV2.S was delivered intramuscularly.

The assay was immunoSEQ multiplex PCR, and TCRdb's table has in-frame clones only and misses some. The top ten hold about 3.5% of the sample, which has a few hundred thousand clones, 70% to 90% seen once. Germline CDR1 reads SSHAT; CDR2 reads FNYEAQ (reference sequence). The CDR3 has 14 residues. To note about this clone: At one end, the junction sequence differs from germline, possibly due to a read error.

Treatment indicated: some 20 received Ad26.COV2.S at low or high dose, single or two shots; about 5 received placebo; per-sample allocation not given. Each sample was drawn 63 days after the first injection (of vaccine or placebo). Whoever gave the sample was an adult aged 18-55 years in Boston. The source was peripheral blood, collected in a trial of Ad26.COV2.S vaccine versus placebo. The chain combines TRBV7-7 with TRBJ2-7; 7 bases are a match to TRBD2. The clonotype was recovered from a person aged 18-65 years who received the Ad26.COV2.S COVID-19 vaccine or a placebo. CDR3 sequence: CASSPAGGTKGQYF. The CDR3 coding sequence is TGTGCTAGCAGTCCCGCCGGGGGGACCAAGGGACAGTACTTC.